A selection of T cell receptor beta chains follows, all from one sample in a study of blood T cell repertoires in COVID-19. Method: immunoSEQ multiplex PCR; TCRdb's copy keeps in-frame clones and lacks some. Of 110,000 to 150,000 clones listed, over 70% were seen once; the top ten hold around 3.4%. The sequencing sample was made of peripheral blood. The receptor set was obtained from a man aged 70-80 years who had recovered from COVID-19. Both conserved end residues are part of each CDR3. Fields, in order: CDR3 length, D gene, J gene, V gene, CDR3 protein, CDR3 DNA. A D gene is named only where the DNA matches it firmly.

CDR3 length: 13
D gene: NA
J gene: TRBJ2-2
V gene: TRBV29-1
CDR3 protein: CSVLAGGTGELFF
CDR3 DNA: TGCAGCGTTCTCGCAGGAGGCACCGGGGAGCTGTTTTTT

CDR3 length: 16
D gene: NA
J gene: TRBJ2-2
V gene: TRBV25-1
CDR3 protein: CASSEYKRGNTGELFF
CDR3 DNA: TGTGCCAGCAGTGAATATAAACGGGGGAACACCGGGGAGCTGTTTTTT

CDR3 length: 14
D gene: NA
J gene: TRBJ1-4
V gene: TRBV7-2
CDR3 protein: CASTSAGRNEKLFF
CDR3 DNA: TGTGCCAGCACCTCGGCGGGGCGTAATGAAAAACTGTTTTTT

CDR3 length: 14
D gene: NA
J gene: TRBJ2-7
V gene: TRBV7-2
CDR3 protein: CASSSARGSYEQYF
CDR3 DNA: TGTGCCAGCAGCTCCGCCAGGGGTTCCTACGAGCAGTACTTC

CDR3 length: 15
D gene: TRBD2
J gene: TRBJ2-7
V gene: TRBV7-6
CDR3 protein: CASSSTPGTMYEQYF
CDR3 DNA: TGTGCCAGCAGCTCTACTCCCGGGACTATGTACGAGCAGTACTTC

CDR3 length: 17
D gene: NA
J gene: TRBJ2-2
V gene: TRBV7-9
CDR3 protein: CAGQDPPGLSNTGELFF
CDR3 DNA: TGTGCCGGCCAGGACCCACCAGGGCTTTCGAACACCGGGGAGCTGTTTTTT

CDR3 length: 12
D gene: NA
J gene: TRBJ2-7
V gene: TRBV27
CDR3 protein: CASSTGPLEQYF
CDR3 DNA: TGTGCCAGCAGTACAGGGCCCCTCGAGCAGTACTTC

CDR3 length: 13
D gene: NA
J gene: TRBJ2-5
V gene: TRBV9
CDR3 protein: CASSVDIWETQYF
CDR3 DNA: TGTGCCAGCAGCGTAGACATTTGGGAGACCCAGTACTTC

CDR3 length: 14
D gene: TRBD1
J gene: TRBJ2-7
V gene: TRBV27
CDR3 protein: CASSWGQTSYEQYF
CDR3 DNA: TGTGCCAGCAGTTGGGGACAGACATCCTACGAGCAGTACTTC

CDR3 length: 15
D gene: TRBD2
J gene: TRBJ2-7
V gene: TRBV19
CDR3 protein: CASSRKRETSYEQYF
CDR3 DNA: TGTGCCAGTAGTAGGAAGCGGGAGACGTCCTACGAGCAGTACTTC

CDR3 length: 17
D gene: TRBD2
J gene: TRBJ2-3
V gene: TRBV7-3
CDR3 protein: CASSLRGLEGRSDTQYF
CDR3 DNA: TGTGCCAGCAGCTTAAGGGGACTAGAGGGTCGCTCAGATACGCAGTATTTT

CDR3 length: 13
D gene: NA
J gene: TRBJ2-1
V gene: TRBV11-2
CDR3 protein: CASSLVLYSEQFF
CDR3 DNA: TGTGCCAGCAGCTTAGTTCTGTACAGTGAGCAGTTCTTC

CDR3 length: 14
D gene: TRBD2
J gene: TRBJ2-3
V gene: TRBV13
CDR3 protein: CASSFAGGPDTQYF
CDR3 DNA: TGTGCCAGCAGCTTTGCGGGAGGGCCGGATACGCAGTATTTT

CDR3 length: 13
D gene: NA
J gene: TRBJ2-1
V gene: TRBV2
CDR3 protein: CASTSGHHLEEFF
CDR3 DNA: TGTGCCAGCACCTCGGGCCACCATTTGGAGGAGTTCTTC